The clone carrying this T cell receptor (beta chain) appeared many times. The antigen remains undetermined. Profiling of TCR beta VDJ combinations and CDR3 sequences used genomic DNA as template. TCRdb called the reads again in MiXCR, with one record for every CDR3 protein. The sample has more than 200,000 distinct CDR3 sequences, 40% to 60% seen once; the top ten hold around 20%. The data belong to a study of CD8+CD57+ T cells in acquired aplastic anemia. Study background: An average of around 3.5 ug of DNA was obtained from sorted CD4+ and CD8+ cells. Study findings and constraints: Patients versus controls showed no significant CD8+ Simpson's diversity difference.

CD8+CD57+ cell expansion had been shown by flow cytometry in patients chosen for sequencing. The patients, all of them, had severe acquired aplastic anemia. Among the patients, none had received any therapy at the time of blood sampling. The CDR3 has 15 amino acids. The V segment lost 5 bases and the J segment 7 bases; nucleotides outside the gene matches: 9. Germline values: CDR1 ENHRY, CDR2 SYGVKD. The rearrangement uses TRBV10-3 and TRBJ2-1, with 9 bases lining up with TRBD1. This clonotype was obtained from a human donor with aplastic anemia. Sequenced input: sorted CD4+, CD8+, or CD8+CD57+ T cells (not recorded which) from PBMCs. The CDR3 DNA follows: TGTGCCATCAGTAAGACAGGGGGAATTGCTAATGAGCAGTTCTTC. It is translated as CAISKTGGIANEQFF.